This passage covers 5 T cell receptor beta chains from one sample sequenced in a study of blood T cell repertoires in COVID-19. Repertoires were generated with immunoSEQ multiplex PCR, while TCRdb's copy carries only in-frame clones and drops some. The sample yields around 99,000 clones, roughly nine tenths seen once. The sequencing sample was made of peripheral blood. The receptor set was obtained from a man in his fifties or sixties with acute or convalescent COVID-19.

The CDR3: CAISESTDRVNSPLHF. The DNA of the CDR3 is TGTGCCATCAGTGAGTCAACGGACAGGGTAAATTCACCCCTCCACTTT. The chain employs TRBV10-3 and TRBJ1-6; 8 bases match TRBD1. Germline CDR1 and CDR2: ENHRY and SYGVKD. Trimming took 0 bases from V and 7 from J; bases not matched to a gene: 5. The CDR3 has 16 amino acids.

The chain couples TRBV14 to TRBJ2-7; 9 bases agree with TRBD1. The CDR3 consists of 14 residues. CDR1 is SGHDN and CDR2 is FVKESK in the germline V gene. Unmatched junction bases numbered 3, after V lost 2 bases and J lost 4 bases. CDR3 sequence (DNA): TGTGCCAGCAGCCAACCGGGACAGGGATACGAGCAGTACTTC. Translating it yields CASSQPGQGYEQYF. Based on the CDR3 plus reference TRBV14 and TRBJ2-7, the full variable domain is EAGVTQFPSHSVIEKGQTVTLRCDPISGHDNLYWYRRVMGKEIKFLLHFVKESKQDESGMPNNRFLAERTGGTYSTLKVQPAELEDSGVYFCASSQPGQGYEQYFGPGTRLTVT.

The CDR3 loop is CASSREGGRYNEQFF. The CDR3 DNA sequence: TGTGCCAGCAGCCGTGAGGGGGGGAGATACAATGAGCAGTTCTTC. J is TRBJ2-1 and V is TRBV6-5; D possibly corresponds to TRBD2 (7 bases). Germline V lookup: CDR1 MNHEY, CDR2 SVGAGI. The length of the CDR3 is 15 residues. V dropped 6 bases and J dropped 4 bases, with 16 bases sitting between them.

CDR3 coding DNA: TGTGCCAGCAGTGCGCGGGCCGGGGATACGCAGTATTTT. Protein: CASSARAGDTQYF. J is TRBJ2-3 and V is TRBV25-1; the D gene is possibly TRBD2 (5 bases). Germline V gives CDR1 MGHDK, CDR2 SYGVNS. V lost 4 bases and J lost 6, with 11 bases in between. This CDR3 has 13 residues. Full variable domain (rest looked up from reference TRBV25-1 and TRBJ2-3): EADIYQTPRYLVIGTGKKITLECSQTMGHDKMYWYQQDPGMELHLIHYSYGVNSTEKGDLSSESTVSRIRTEHFPLTLESARPSHTSQYLCASSARAGDTQYFGPGTRLTVL.

The rearrangement joins TRBV19 to TRBJ2-7; 12 bases map to TRBD2. Germline V gene sequence: CDR1 LNHDA, CDR2 SQIVND (reference sequence). V trimming: 0 bases; J trimming: 11 bases; junction bases outside the gene matches: 5. There are 14 residues in the CDR3. CDR3 sequence reads: CASSIDPRTSGKYF. The DNA of the CDR3 is TGTGCCAGTAGTATAGATCCACGGACTAGCGGGAAGTACTTC.